This entry features one T cell receptor (beta chain) sequence. A junction boundary mismatches the germline segment, possibly from a read error. These data are taken from a study of blood T cell repertoires in COVID-19. Study processing details: Reference gene primer amplification yielded estimated nucleated cell counts. Generated by immunoSEQ multiplex PCR, the TCRdb table keeps only in-frame clones and is missing some. The V and J calls and clone size come from that table; D and trimming were worked out from the DNA. Here the sample spans hundreds of thousands of clones, roughly 90% being singletons. The CDR3 runs 18 residues. In germline, CDR1 is SGDLS, CDR2 YYNGEE.

This clonotype was sampled from a woman in her forties or fifties in a cohort exposed to, infected with or recovered from COVID-19 (not recorded which). Sequencing was performed on PBMCs or T cells enriched from blood (not recorded which). The gene calls are TRBV9 and TRBJ1-1; 10 bases are shared with TRBD1. The CDR3 is CASTVGSGQGKQGTEAFF. The CDR3 DNA sequence: TGTGCCAGCACCGTAGGATCGGGACAGGGGAAGCAAGGCACTGAAGCTTTCTTT.